Following are 25 T cell receptor beta chains from one sample sequenced in a study of blood T cell repertoires in COVID-19. Assay: immunoSEQ multiplex PCR; the TCRdb copy retains only in-frame clones and omits some. The sample lists around 99,000 clones, around 80% occurring once. The sample was peripheral blood. Every receptor here comes from a man between 45 and 60 years old who had recovered from COVID-19.

The chain is built from TRBV11-3 and TRBJ1-6; 9 bases map to TRBD1. From germline, CDR1 is SGHNT and CDR2 YENEEA. This CDR3 spans 16 amino acids. After removal of 1 base from V and 10 bases from J, the junction contained 8 bases not matched to a gene. CDR3 protein: CASSLATGGKGSPLHF. As DNA, the CDR3 is TGTGCCAGCAGCTTAGCGACAGGGGGAAAGGGATCACCCCTCCACTTT.

The chain has TRBV5-6 and TRBJ2-1, with 10 nucleotides matching TRBD2. Germline CDR1 and CDR2: SGHDT and YYEEEE. V dropped 4 bases and J dropped 0; count of bases not matched to a gene: 4. This CDR3 region has 16 residues. CDR3 DNA: TGTGCCAGCAGCCGACTAGCGGGTAACTCCTACAATGAGCAGTTCTTC. Residues: CASSRLAGNSYNEQFF.

This chain joins TRBV7-3 and TRBJ2-7, with 7 bases aligning to TRBD1. The J segment lost 5 bases and the V segment lost 5 bases, leaving 3 bases of the junction unmatched. Per germline, CDR1 SGHTA and CDR2 FQGTGA. This CDR3 region has 12 residues. In DNA, the CDR3 is TGTGCCAGCAGCCAAGGGGGCGACGAGCAGTACTTC. It is translated as CASSQGGDEQYF.

The rearrangement uses TRBV28 and TRBJ1-2, with D maybe TRBD1 (6 bases). The CDR3 length is 15 residues. The V and J ends lost 4 bases and 3 bases respectively, with 15 bases between them. Per germline, CDR1 MDHEN and CDR2 SYDVKM. CDR3 sequence reads: CASSSPIQGDYGYTF. Written as DNA, the CDR3 is TGTGCCAGCAGTTCCCCTATACAGGGAGACTATGGCTACACCTTC.

The chain combines TRBV9 with TRBJ1-4, with D perhaps TRBD1 (6 bases). V gave up 4 bases and J gave up 8 bases, with 18 bases separating them. Germline lookup yields CDR1 SGDLS and CDR2 YYNGEE. The CDR3 extends over 15 amino acids. CDR3 protein: CASSLVGGSGEKLFF. The CDR3 DNA reads TGTGCCAGCAGCCTAGTTGGGGGCAGCGGAGAAAAACTGTTTTTT. The entire variable domain, with the rest obtained from reference TRBV9 and TRBJ1-4, is as follows: DSGVTQTPKHLITATGQRVTLRCSPRSGDLSVYWYQQSLDQGLQFLIQYYNGEERAKGNILERFSAQQFPDLHSELNLSSLELGDSALYFCASSLVGGSGEKLFFGSGTQLSVL.

The chain recombines TRBV21-1 with TRBJ1-1; TRBD1, the D gene given by the table, was not confirmed from the DNA. TRBV21-1 is recorded as a pseudogene. This CDR3 is built from 15 residues. In DNA, the CDR3 is TGTGCCAGCAGCAAAGGGACAGGGGGGGATGCTGAAGCTTTCTTT. This encodes CASSKGTGGDAEAFF.

The rearrangement joins TRBV6-1 to TRBJ1-4; no clear D gene. The V gene lost 5 bases and the J gene lost 4 bases, with 11 bases spanning the gap. Germline values: CDR1 MNHNS, CDR2 SASEGT. The CDR3 consists of 14 residues. Here the CDR3 DNA reads TGTGCCAGCAGTTCTGGGCCCTATAATGAAAAACTGTTTTTT. It is translated as CASSSGPYNEKLFF.

The chain recombines TRBV10-3 with TRBJ2-3; maybe TRBD2 (6 bases). The V end lost 9 bases, the J end lost 6 bases, and 13 bases lay between the germline ends. The CDR3 covers 12 residues. Germline V lookup: CDR1 ENHRY, CDR2 SYGVKD. CDR3: CAIAGPADTQYF. DNA for the CDR3: TGTGCCATAGCGGGTCCCGCGGATACGCAGTATTTT.

The rearrangement links TRBV11-2 to TRBJ2-5; no clear D. With 4 bases removed from V and 2 bases from J, the gap between germline ends came to 23 bases. Germline-derived CDR1 and CDR2 are SGHAT and FQNNGV. CDR3 length equals 18 residues. The CDR3 here is CASSSIFQFIQNQETQYF. The DNA of the CDR3 is TGTGCCAGCAGCTCAATTTTTCAGTTTATTCAGAATCAAGAGACCCAGTACTTC.

The chain combines TRBV6-4 with TRBJ2-2, with no clear D. The CDR3 consists of 14 residues. Germline CDR1 reads MRHNA; CDR2 reads SNTAGT. V was shortened by 6 bases and J by 4 bases, with 12 bases between the two germline ends. The chain's CDR3 is CASSSAPGTGELFF. In DNA form, the CDR3 reads TGTGCCAGCAGCTCTGCGCCGGGCACCGGGGAGCTGTTTTTT.

This clone was counted only a few times. The CDR3 DNA reads TGTGCCAGCAGCCAATGGGAGGGGGGGGAGCAGTACTTC. It specifies CASSQWEGGEQYF. The rearrangement uses TRBV14 and TRBJ2-7, with D perhaps TRBD2 (7 bases). This CDR3 region has 13 residues. Germline V gives CDR1 SGHDN, CDR2 FVKESK. The germline V and J ends were trimmed by 2 bases and 7 bases, with 12 bases remaining between them.

The rearrangement uses TRBV19 and TRBJ2-3, with 14 bases that match TRBD2. CDR1 is LNHDA, CDR2 SQIVND, per germline (reference sequence). V dropped 6 bases and J dropped 6; count of bases not matched to a gene: 5. The length of the CDR3 is 15 residues. For the CDR3, the DNA is TGTGCCAGTAGCCGACTAGCGGGGGGGGCTGATACGCAGTATTTT. The encoded protein is CASSRLAGGADTQYF.

This clone was seen a single time. V is TRBV6-5 and J is TRBJ2-1; D not certain. Trimming left V 5 bases short and J 5 bases short, with 4 bases between. The CDR3 extends over 11 amino acids. Per the germline V gene, CDR1 is MNHEY and CDR2 is SVGAGI. CDR3 DNA: TGTGCCAGCAGTCGCGACAATGAGCAGTTCTTC. It encodes CASSRDNEQFF.

J is TRBJ1-1 and V is TRBV7-2, with no clear D. Deletions cut 2 bases from V and 0 bases from J, with 4 bases between. CDR3 size: 13 residues. CDR1 is SGHTA and CDR2 is FQGNSA in the germline V gene. CDR3 residues: CASSLIMNTEAFF. The CDR3, as DNA: TGTGCCAGCAGCTTAATCATGAACACTGAAGCTTTCTTT.

The rearrangement joins TRBV5-4 to TRBJ2-1; D is perhaps TRBD1 (6 bases). Looked up from germline, CDR1 is SGHNT and CDR2 is YYREEE (reference sequence). The CDR3 is 11 residues long. V lost 3 bases and J 10 bases, leaving 8 bases between the germline ends. The CDR3 spells CASSWGLEQFF. The CDR3 DNA is TGTGCCAGCAGCTGGGGGCTGGAGCAGTTCTTC.

As DNA, the CDR3 is TGTGCCAGCTCACCGAGGACAGGGGCTGAAGCTTTCTTT. Its translation: CASSPRTGAEAFF. The chain has TRBV18 and TRBJ1-1, with 9 bases fitting TRBD1. The J segment lost 6 bases and the V segment lost 3 bases, leaving 2 bases of the junction unmatched. Germline lookup yields CDR1 KGHSH and CDR2 LQKENI. The CDR3 has 13 amino acids.

The chain couples TRBV28 to TRBJ2-7, with 7 bases fitting TRBD1. Germline-derived CDR1 and CDR2 are MDHEN and SYDVKM. The CDR3 is 15 amino acids. V was clipped by 2 bases and J by 4 bases; unmatched bases: 8. This CDR3 reads CASSLRQGKGYEQYF. CDR3 DNA: TGTGCCAGCAGTTTAAGACAGGGCAAGGGTTACGAGCAGTACTTC.

This rearrangement joins TRBV19 to TRBJ2-1; 10 nucleotides agree with TRBD2. This CDR3 region has 15 residues. The junction had 4 bases not matched to a gene; V was cut back by 3 bases and J by 5 bases. In germline, CDR1 is LNHDA, CDR2 SQIVND (reference sequence). CDR3 nucleotides: TGTGCCAGTAGTATTAGGACTAGCGGAGACAATGAGCAGTTCTTC. Its translation is CASSIRTSGDNEQFF.

The chain couples TRBV5-6 to TRBJ2-6; 7 bases agree with TRBD2. Germline values: CDR1 SGHDT, CDR2 YYEEEE. V lost 1 base to trimming and J lost 0 bases; unmatched junction nucleotides: 4. The CDR3 has 17 amino acids. This CDR3 reads CASSLLAAISGANVLTF. The CDR3 DNA sequence: TGTGCCAGCAGCTTGCTAGCGGCAATCTCTGGGGCCAACGTCCTGACTTTC.

The chain couples TRBV5-1 to TRBJ1-6, with 7 positions matching TRBD1. CDR1 SGHRS and CDR2 YFSETQ come from the germline V gene. The CDR3 spans 15 residues. V was clipped by 2 bases and J by 13 bases; unmatched bases: 12. The CDR3 DNA follows: TGCGCCAGCAGCTTAGACCCGGGACAGCAAAATCCCCTCCACTTT. Residues: CASSLDPGQQNPLHF.

The chain carries TRBV5-8 and TRBJ2-2; the D gene is possibly TRBD1 (6 bases). The germline gives CDR1 SGHTS, CDR2 YDEGEE. This CDR3 has 14 residues. V lost 2 bases to trimming and J lost 1 base, with 6 bases between them. CDR3 DNA sequence: TGTGCCAGCAGCTTACAGGGGAACACCGGGGAGCTGTTTTTT. It is translated as CASSLQGNTGELFF.

CDR3 residues: CASSLGTGGPVVGYTF. As DNA, the CDR3 is TGTGCCAGCAGCTTAGGAACAGGGGGCCCAGTGGTTGGCTACACCTTC. This chain uses TRBV7-9 with TRBJ1-2; 9 bases agree with TRBD1. Germline V gene data show CDR1 as SEHNR and CDR2 as FQNEAQ (reference sequence). The J segment lost 7 bases and the V segment lost 1 base, leaving 10 bases of the junction unmatched. The CDR3 has 16 residues.

This clone was detected once. J is TRBJ1-2 and V is TRBV28; perhaps TRBD1 as D (6 bases). The V gene's germline CDR1 is MDHEN and CDR2 SYDVKM. The CDR3 totals 13 residues. V gave up 5 bases and J gave up 3 bases, with 10 bases separating them. The CDR3 bases are TGTGCCAGCAGTATTAGGGGGTACTATGGCTACACCTTC. Encoded protein: CASSIRGYYGYTF.

This clone was detected once. This chain connects TRBV5-5 to TRBJ1-1, with TRBD1 matching over 7 bases. The CDR3 runs 13 residues. Unmatched junction bases numbered 5, after V lost 4 bases and J lost 5 bases. The germline CDR1 and CDR2 sequences are SGHKS and YYEKEE (reference sequence). In nucleotides, the CDR3 is TGTGCCAGCAGCGGGTTACAGGGGACTGAAGCTTTCTTT. Its translation is CASSGLQGTEAFF.

The V and J genes are TRBV5-1 and TRBJ1-1, with D unclear. The ends were cut back, 0 bases at V and 3 bases at J, with 9 bases in the middle. The CDR3 is 14 amino acids. CDR1 and CDR2 from the germline V gene are SGHRS and YFSETQ. The DNA of the CDR3 is TGCGCCAGCAGCTTGGGGCAGGTCTACACTGAAGCTTTCTTT. Amino acid sequence: CASSLGQVYTEAFF.